A single sample gave rise to the 12 T cell receptor beta chains below, sequenced in a study of chemoradiotherapy in HPV16-positive cancers. Clones were read by immunoSEQ multiplex PCR, and TCRdb kept only the in-frame ones, dropping some. The sample yields some 34,000 clones, around 92% seen once. The sample here was blood, taken from a patient who underwent chemoradiotherapy. Source of these receptors: a human donor with HPV-associated anogenital cancer.

CDR3 sequence (DNA): TGTGCCAGCAGCGCATATGTAGACGAGCAGTACTTC. The encoded protein is CASSAYVDEQYF. The V and J genes are TRBV7-9 and TRBJ2-7; D not certain. The length of the CDR3 is 12 residues. V shed 5 bases and J shed 5 bases, with 10 bases lying between them. Germline V gene lookup returns CDR1 SEHNR and CDR2 FQNEAQ (reference sequence).

This clone was recorded once. The rearrangement uses TRBV4-3 and TRBJ2-7; the D gene is possibly TRBD2 (5 bases). The CDR3 has 16 amino acids. The germline gives CDR1 LGHNA, CDR2 YSLEER. Trimming took off 0 bases at V and 3 bases at J, with 15 bases between the two ends. CDR3 loop: CASSQDGGGRFYEQYF. CDR3 in DNA: TGCGCCAGCAGCCAAGATGGAGGCGGTCGTTTCTACGAGCAGTACTTC.

The chain couples TRBV5-8 to TRBJ1-6; perhaps TRBD1 as D (5 bases). Per germline, CDR1 SGHTS and CDR2 YDEGEE. V was cut by 0 bases and J by 2 bases, with 6 bases left in between. This CDR3 spans 15 amino acids. For the CDR3, the DNA is TGTGCCAGCAGCTTGGGGGGGGCCTATAATTCACCCCTCCACTTT. Amino acid sequence: CASSLGGAYNSPLHF.

This chain connects TRBV4-1 to TRBJ1-6; D ambiguous. V was shortened by 1 base and J by 8 bases, with 6 bases between the two germline ends. This CDR3 comprises 13 residues. In germline, CDR1 is MGHRA, CDR2 YSYEKL. The CDR3 loop reads CASSQALDSPLHF. The DNA of the CDR3 is TGCGCCAGCAGCCAAGCTTTGGATTCACCCCTCCACTTT.

The chain carries TRBV15 and TRBJ1-3; D is unclear. The V end lost 8 bases, the J end lost 0 bases, and 17 bases lay between the germline ends. Germline assignment: CDR1 LNHNV and CDR2 YYDKDF (reference sequence). This CDR3 region has 16 residues. The CDR3 here is CATGWRGTRSGNTIYF. The CDR3 DNA sequence: TGTGCCACCGGATGGCGCGGCACGCGCTCTGGAAACACCATATATTTT.

The chain carries TRBV5-4 and TRBJ1-1; 7 bases fit TRBD1. Germline V CDR1 and CDR2: SGHNT, YYREEE (reference sequence). The V and J ends lost 4 bases and 5 bases, in that order; junction bases with no gene match: 11. This CDR3 is 15 amino acids long. In DNA, the CDR3 is TGTGCCAGCAGCGCGAAACAGGGGCCCGGAACTGAAGCTTTCTTT. Translated: CASSAKQGPGTEAFF.

The chain employs TRBV5-1 and TRBJ1-1, with 8 bases identical to TRBD1. CDR3 size: 16 residues. Unmatched junction bases numbered 8, after V lost 1 base and J lost 3 bases. Germline-derived CDR1 and CDR2 are SGHRS and YFSETQ. The CDR3 reads CASSLNRDRRDTEAFF. The CDR3 DNA follows: TGCGCCAGCAGCTTGAACCGGGACAGGAGGGACACTGAAGCTTTCTTT.

The chain employs TRBV19 and TRBJ2-3; unclear D gene. Germline V gene data show CDR1 as LNHDA and CDR2 as SQIVND (reference sequence). This CDR3 region has 13 residues. Trimming removed 4 bases at V and 7 bases at J, with 12 bases between. CDR3 sequence reads: CASSKEPRNTQYF. CDR3 DNA sequence: TGTGCCAGTAGTAAGGAACCCCGGAATACGCAGTATTTT.

J is TRBJ2-1 and V is TRBV5-1, with D perhaps assigned TRBD1 or TRBD2 (5 bases each). Looked up from germline, CDR1 is SGHRS and CDR2 is YFSETQ. The CDR3 loop spans 14 amino acids. The V and J ends lost 5 bases and 2 bases respectively, with 11 bases between them. The CDR3 region is CASSSEGPYNEQFF. The CDR3 DNA is TGCGCCAGCAGTTCCGAGGGACCCTACAATGAGCAGTTCTTC.

The chain employs TRBV4-1 and TRBJ2-7; D unresolved. V was shortened by 0 bases and J by 2 bases, with 8 bases between the two germline ends. Germline V CDR1 and CDR2: MGHRA, YSYEKL. This CDR3 comprises 14 residues. In DNA, the CDR3 is TGCGCCAGCAGCCAAGAGATAGTTACCTACGAGCAGTACTTC. This codes for CASSQEIVTYEQYF.

This rearrangement joins TRBV6-5 to TRBJ2-5; D possibly matches TRBD1 or TRBD2 (7 bases each). Germline V gene data show CDR1 as MNHEY and CDR2 as SVGAGI. V was cut by 0 bases and J by 5 bases, with 13 bases left in between. CDR3 size: 15 residues. The CDR3 reads CASSYSVQGGETQYF. The DNA of the CDR3 is TGTGCCAGCAGTTACTCTGTCCAGGGGGGGGAGACCCAGTACTTC.

The J gene is TRBJ2-7, the V gene TRBV6-6; the D gene could be TRBD1 or TRBD2 (5 bases each). This CDR3 is 15 amino acids long. Trimming shortened V by 2 bases and J by 0 bases, and 11 bases separated the two germline ends. CDR1 and CDR2 from the germline V gene are MNHNY and SVGAGI (reference sequence). CDR3 residues: CASSYGTSPSYEQYF. CDR3 DNA: TGTGCCAGCAGTTACGGGACGTCCCCCTCCTACGAGCAGTACTTC.